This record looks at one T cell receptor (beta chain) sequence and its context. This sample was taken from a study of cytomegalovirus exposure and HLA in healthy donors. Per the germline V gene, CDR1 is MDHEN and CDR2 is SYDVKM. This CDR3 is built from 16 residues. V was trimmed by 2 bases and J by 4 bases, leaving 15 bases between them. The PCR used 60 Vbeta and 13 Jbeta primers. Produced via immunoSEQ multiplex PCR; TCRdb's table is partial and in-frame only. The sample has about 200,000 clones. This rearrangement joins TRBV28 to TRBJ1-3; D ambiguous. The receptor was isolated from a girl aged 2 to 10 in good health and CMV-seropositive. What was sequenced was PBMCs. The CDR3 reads CASSLPPFGTGNTIYF. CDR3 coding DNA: TGTGCCAGCAGTTTACCCCCCTTCGGTACCGGAAACACCATATATTTT.